This T cell receptor beta chain stems from a study of blood T cells in healthy people across ages. Then a second PCR, running about 6 to 12 cycles, was carried out with a sample-barcoded 5' primer and a J-beta primer mix. A single record per CDR3 protein comes from TCRdb applying MiXCR to the 5' RACE reads. The sample shows approximately 800,000 distinct CDR3 sequences, less than 60% of them seen only once. Germline loops: CDR1 SGHDT, CDR2 YYEEEE. The CDR3 sequence is 16 residues long. Trimming took 0 bases from V and 3 from J, leaving 12 bases between them. In its sample, this clonotype was seen a few times.

Material for sequencing was blood. The clonotype originates from a man older than 75 in good health. This chain uses TRBV5-6 with TRBJ2-2, with a tentative D call TRBD1 (5 bases). CDR3: CASSLVWGRDTGELFF. CDR3 DNA sequence: TGTGCCAGCAGCTTGGTATGGGGCCGGGACACCGGGGAGCTGTTTTTT.